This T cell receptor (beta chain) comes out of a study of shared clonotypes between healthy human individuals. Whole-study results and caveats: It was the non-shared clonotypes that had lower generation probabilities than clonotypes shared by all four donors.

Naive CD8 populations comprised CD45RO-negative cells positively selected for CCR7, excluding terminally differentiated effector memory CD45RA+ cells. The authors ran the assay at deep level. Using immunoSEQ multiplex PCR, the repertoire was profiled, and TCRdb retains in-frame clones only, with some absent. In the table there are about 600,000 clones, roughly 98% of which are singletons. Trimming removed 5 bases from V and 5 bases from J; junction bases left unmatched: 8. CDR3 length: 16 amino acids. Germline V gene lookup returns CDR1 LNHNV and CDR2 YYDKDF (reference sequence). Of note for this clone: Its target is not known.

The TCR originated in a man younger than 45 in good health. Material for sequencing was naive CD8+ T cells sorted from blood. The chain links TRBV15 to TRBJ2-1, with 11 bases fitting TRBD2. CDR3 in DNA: TGTGCCACCAGCTACCGTGCGGGACTAGCGGACAATGAGCAGTTCTTC. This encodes CATSYRAGLADNEQFF.